A single sample gave rise to the 26 T cell receptor beta chains below, sequenced in a study of T cells after posttransplantation cyclophosphamide. The method was immunoSEQ multiplex PCR; TCRdb's version includes in-frame clones alone and lacks a portion of them. Counted here are about 7,100 clones, 60% to 80% occurring once; the ten biggest clones make up around 20%. Treatment was busulfan-fludarabine conditioning, a marrow graft, and cyclophosphamide on days +3 and +4. This material consisted of PBMCs, taken around 1,400 days after allogeneic stem cell transplant with posttransplant cyclophosphamide. The receptor set was obtained from a male patient aged 25-45 years who received an allogeneic stem cell transplant from a related donor, was CMV-positive, and had acute GVHD only. Certain T cells may be donor cells from the graft.

This chain joins TRBV19 and TRBJ1-1, with D perhaps TRBD1 (5 bases). This CDR3 region has 13 residues. The germline V gene has CDR1 LNHDA and CDR2 SQIVND (reference sequence). The V end lost 6 bases, the J end lost 4 bases, and 12 bases lay between the germline ends. The CDR3 DNA reads TGTGCCAGTAGCCGCAGGGAGGGCACTGAAGCTTTCTTT. It translates to CASSRREGTEAFF.

The chain has TRBV29-1 and TRBJ2-7; weak D call: TRBD2 (7 bases). Germline V gives CDR1 SQVTM, CDR2 ANQGSEA. CDR3 length: 12 residues. V shed 3 bases and J shed 4 bases, with 10 bases lying between them. The CDR3 DNA reads TGCAGCGTTGACGGGGGGCGGTACGAGCAGTACTTC. The encoded protein is CSVDGGRYEQYF.

This clone has a handful of counts. The J gene is TRBJ2-1, the V gene TRBV9, with D tentatively TRBD1 (6 bases). Germline CDR1 and CDR2: SGDLS and YYNGEE. Deletions cut 4 bases from V and 5 bases from J, with 13 bases between. The CDR3 is 14 residues long. For the CDR3, the DNA is TGTGCCAGCAGCCCGAGGTCAGGGGACAATGAGCAGTTCTTC. As protein: CASSPRSGDNEQFF.

This clone was detected only a few times. This sequence joins TRBV7-9 and TRBJ1-4; a weak D match, TRBD1 (6 bases). Germline CDR1 is SEHNR and CDR2 is FQNEAQ (reference sequence). The CDR3 is 14 amino acids. Trimming removed 1 base at V and 7 bases at J, with 10 bases between. The CDR3 reads CASSLGQGGEKLFF. CDR3 in DNA: TGTGCCAGCAGCTTAGGTCAAGGGGGTGAAAAACTGTTTTTT.

The chain employs TRBV9 and TRBJ2-2; 8 bases line up with TRBD1. With V trimmed by 3 bases and J by 5 bases, 3 bases remained unmatched. There are 14 residues in the CDR3. Germline V gene data show CDR1 as SGDLS and CDR2 as YYNGEE. The CDR3: CASSEQGATGELFF. In nucleotides, the CDR3 is TGTGCCAGCAGCGAGCAGGGGGCTACCGGGGAGCTGTTTTTT.

This chain links TRBV14 with TRBJ2-3; D is unresolved. The germline gives CDR1 SGHDN, CDR2 FVKESK. V was cut by 4 bases and J by 5 bases, with 7 bases left in between. This CDR3 region has 12 residues. The CDR3 is CASSRVRDTQYF. The CDR3 nucleotides read TGTGCCAGCAGCCGTGTCCGAGATACGCAGTATTTT.

This clone was seen once. The chain joins TRBV9 to TRBJ1-3; possibly TRBD1 for D (6 bases). CDR1 is SGDLS and CDR2 is YYNGEE in the germline V gene. Trimming took 0 bases from V and 4 from J, leaving 11 bases between them. The CDR3 length is 15 residues. The CDR3 spells CASSVGGQTGNTIYF. Written as DNA, the CDR3 is TGTGCCAGCAGCGTAGGAGGACAGACCGGAAACACCATATATTTT.

This clone was seen a few times. The CDR3 DNA reads TGTGCCAGCAGTCCTGGGACAGGTCATCAGCCCCAGCATTTT. This codes for CASSPGTGHQPQHF. The V and J genes are TRBV28 and TRBJ1-5, with TRBD1 matching over 8 bases. This CDR3 is built from 14 residues. The junction had 5 bases not matched to a gene; V was cut back by 5 bases and J by 5 bases. Looked up from germline, CDR1 is MDHEN and CDR2 is SYDVKM. Looking up the rest from reference TRBV28 and TRBJ1-5 gives the full variable domain: DVKVTQSSRYLVKRTGEKVFLECVQDMDHENMFWYRQDPGLGLRLIYFSYDVKMKEKGDIPEGYSVSREKKERFSLILESASTNQTSMYLCASSPGTGHQPQHFGDGTRLSIL.

This chain connects TRBV6-1 to TRBJ1-5, with TRBD1 identical over 9 bases. Germline-derived CDR1 and CDR2 are MNHNS and SASEGT. V lost 4 bases and J lost 6; bases outside the gene matches: 10. There are 16 residues in the CDR3. The CDR3: CASSALSTGGVQPQHF. The DNA of the CDR3 is TGTGCCAGCAGTGCACTCTCCACAGGGGGCGTTCAGCCCCAGCATTTT.

The chain's CDR3 is CASGRGGSNEQFF. The DNA for the CDR3 is TGTGCTAGCGGGCGGGGGGGCTCCAATGAGCAGTTCTTC. The J gene is TRBJ2-1, the V gene TRBV12-5, with 9 bases lining up with TRBD2. V lost 9 bases and J lost 6; bases outside the gene matches: 6. The V gene's germline CDR1 is LGHNT and CDR2 FRNRAP. The CDR3 spans 13 residues.

This clone was seen once. V and J are TRBV4-2 and TRBJ2-7; D is uncertain. Trimming stripped 1 base from V and 7 bases from J, with 14 bases between. The CDR3 runs to 14 residues. Germline CDR1 reads LGHNA; CDR2 reads YNFKEQ. CDR3 bases: TGTGCCAGCAGCCAAGTGAGCCGATTTACTGAGCAGTACTTC. As protein: CASSQVSRFTEQYF.

This clone came up a few times. The chain recombines TRBV6-6 with TRBJ1-1; maybe TRBD1 (6 bases). The CDR3 extends over 15 amino acids. Germline loops: CDR1 MNHNY, CDR2 SVGAGI (reference sequence). V shed 0 bases and J shed 0 bases, with 8 bases lying between them. The CDR3 DNA reads TGTGCCAGCAGTTACTCCCGGACAGTGAACACTGAAGCTTTCTTT. Its protein product is CASSYSRTVNTEAFF.

The genes are TRBV20-1 and TRBJ1-1, with D possibly TRBD1 on 6 matching bases. V was trimmed by 4 bases and J by 6 bases, leaving 9 bases between them. The CDR3 runs to 11 residues. Germline CDR1 reads DFQATT; CDR2 reads SNEGSKA (reference sequence). Here the CDR3 DNA reads TGCAGTGCTAACAGGGATGCTGAAGCTTTCTTT. Its protein is CSANRDAEAFF.

V gene TRBV6-5 combines with J gene TRBJ1-6; D unclear. Trimming stripped 0 bases from V and 8 bases from J, with 8 bases between. The CDR3 runs to 14 residues. Germline V gene data show CDR1 as MNHEY and CDR2 as SVGAGI. The CDR3 sequence: CASSYSGLDSPLHF. CDR3 coding DNA: TGTGCCAGCAGTTACTCCGGTTTGGATTCACCCCTCCACTTT.

The chain recombines TRBV5-5 with TRBJ2-3, with TRBD2 as a possible D gene (5 bases). The V gene lost 2 bases and the J gene lost 5 bases, with 9 bases spanning the gap. Germline CDR1 and CDR2: SGHKS and YYEKEE (reference sequence). The CDR3 contains 13 residues. CDR3 bases: TGTGCCAGCAGCTTTTGGACTCAAGATACGCAGTATTTT. Amino acids: CASSFWTQDTQYF.

V is TRBV11-3 and J is TRBJ1-1, with D maybe TRBD1 (5 bases). Germline CDR1 is SGHNT and CDR2 is YENEEA. Trimming shortened V by 1 base and J by 10 bases, and 16 bases separated the two germline ends. The CDR3 contains 14 residues. The CDR3 region is CASSLGTQQGRAFF. The CDR3 DNA is TGTGCCAGCAGCTTAGGTACCCAGCAGGGAAGAGCTTTCTTT. Full variable domain (outside the CDR3, taken from reference TRBV11-3 and TRBJ1-1): EAGVVQSPRYKIIEKKQPVAFWCNPISGHNTLYWYLQNLGQGPELLIRYENEEAVDDSQLPKDRFSAERLKGVDSTLKIQPAELGDSAVYLCASSLGTQQGRAFFGQGTRLTVV.

The V and J genes are TRBV19 and TRBJ2-3, with TRBD2 as a possible D gene (5 bases). Looked up from germline, CDR1 is LNHDA and CDR2 is SQIVND (reference sequence). The V gene lost 1 base and the J gene lost 2 bases, with 7 bases spanning the gap. The CDR3 loop spans 14 amino acids. The CDR3 loop is CASSIALATDTQYF. The CDR3 DNA follows: TGTGCCAGTAGTATAGCCCTAGCCACAGATACGCAGTATTTT.

V and J are TRBV10-3 and TRBJ1-3; 7 bases are a match to TRBD1. CDR1 and CDR2 (germline): ENHRY, SYGVKD. This CDR3 is built from 17 residues. Losses at the gene ends were 0 bases for V and 4 bases for J; bases not matched to a gene: 9. The CDR3 DNA sequence: TGTGCCATCAGTGAGTCTGGGGTAGGGGGCTACGGAAACACCATATATTTT. Translation gives CAISESGVGGYGNTIYF.

The chain uses TRBV7-6 and TRBJ1-5; a possible D gene is TRBD1 (5 bases). V lost 5 bases and J 0 bases, leaving 14 bases between the germline ends. Germline values: CDR1 SGHVS, CDR2 FNYEAQ. The CDR3 has 16 residues. CDR3 region: CASSPGLGLSNQPQHF. CDR3 nucleotides: TGTGCCAGCAGCCCCGGGCTGGGACTTAGCAATCAGCCCCAGCATTTT.

V is TRBV7-2 and J is TRBJ1-2; possibly TRBD1 for D (5 bases). There are 16 residues in the CDR3. Germline V gene sequence: CDR1 SGHTA, CDR2 FQGNSA. Trimming removed 5 bases from V and 6 bases from J, with 22 bases in between. CDR3 loop: CASSPEQVQSLNGYTF. CDR3 nucleotide sequence: TGTGCCAGCAGCCCCGAACAGGTTCAGTCCCTAAATGGCTACACCTTC.

J is TRBJ1-1 and V is TRBV27; 8 nucleotides match TRBD1. V was pared by 4 bases and J by 6 bases, with 7 bases of the junction left unmatched. CDR3 length: 14 amino acids. Looked up from germline, CDR1 is MNHEY and CDR2 is SMNVEV (reference sequence). The CDR3 DNA reads as TGTGCCAGCAGTTCCTCAGGACAGGGAGCTGAAGCTTTCTTT. It yields the protein CASSSSGQGAEAFF.

The chain links TRBV21-1 to TRBJ1-1. TRBV21-1 is designated a pseudogene. The CDR3 is made up of 13 amino acids. As DNA, the CDR3 is TGTGCCAGCAGCCTTCCGGGAGACACTGAAGCTTTCTTT. Translation: CASSLPGDTEAFF.

The J gene is TRBJ2-1, the V gene TRBV6-1, with 14 bases identical to TRBD2. Trimming cost V 6 bases and J 9 bases; bases outside gene matches: 4. There are 14 residues in the CDR3. Germline lookup yields CDR1 MNHNS and CDR2 SASEGT. The DNA for the CDR3 is TGTGCCAGCAGAACCGGGACTAGCGGGGGTGAGCAGTTCTTC. Its translation: CASRTGTSGGEQFF.

The chain links TRBV5-4 to TRBJ2-4; TRBD1 aligns across 8 bases. V dropped 2 bases and J dropped 8; count of bases not matched to a gene: 6. Germline V gene lookup returns CDR1 SGHNT and CDR2 YYREEE (reference sequence). This CDR3 is built from 14 residues. CDR3 DNA: TGTGCCAGCAGCTTACGGCAGGGGGCGGACATTCAGTACTTC. Protein product: CASSLRQGADIQYF.

The chain is built from TRBV2 and TRBJ1-2, with 12 bases aligning to TRBD1. The germline CDR1 and CDR2 sequences are SNHLY and FYNNEI. Germline trimming cut 8 bases from V and 4 bases from J; bases unmatched to any gene: 5. CDR3 length: 14 amino acids. DNA of the CDR3: TGTGCCAGCGAGGGGACAGGGGGCACCTATGGCTACACCTTC. Its translation: CASEGTGGTYGYTF.

The chain recombines TRBV5-1 with TRBJ1-2; no clear D. CDR1 and CDR2 from the germline V gene are SGHRS and YFSETQ. The V and J ends lost 0 bases and 0 bases respectively, with 15 bases between them. The CDR3 runs to 17 residues. The CDR3 reads CASSLAYSYDPNYGYTF. Here the CDR3 DNA reads TGCGCCAGCAGCTTGGCATACAGTTACGACCCTAACTATGGCTACACCTTC.